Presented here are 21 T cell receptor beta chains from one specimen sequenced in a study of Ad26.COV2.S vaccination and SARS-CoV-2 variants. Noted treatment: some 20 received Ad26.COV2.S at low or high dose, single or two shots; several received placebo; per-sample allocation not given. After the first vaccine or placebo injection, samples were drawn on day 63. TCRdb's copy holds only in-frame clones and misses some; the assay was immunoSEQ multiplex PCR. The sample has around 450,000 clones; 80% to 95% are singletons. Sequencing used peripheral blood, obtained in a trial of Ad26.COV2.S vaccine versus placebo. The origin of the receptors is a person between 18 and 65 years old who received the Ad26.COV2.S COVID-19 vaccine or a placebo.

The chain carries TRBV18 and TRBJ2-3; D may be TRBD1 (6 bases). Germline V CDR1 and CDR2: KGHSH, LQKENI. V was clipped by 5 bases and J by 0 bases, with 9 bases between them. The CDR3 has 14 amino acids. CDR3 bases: TGTGCCAGCTCATTCGACAGGAGCACAGATACGCAGTATTTT. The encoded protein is CASSFDRSTDTQYF.

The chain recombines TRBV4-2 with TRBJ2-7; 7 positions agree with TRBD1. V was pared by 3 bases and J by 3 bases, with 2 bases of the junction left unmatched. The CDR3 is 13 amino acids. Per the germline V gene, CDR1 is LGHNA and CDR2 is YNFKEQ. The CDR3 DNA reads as TGTGCCAGCAGCCAGGGACAGCACTACGAGCAGTACTTC. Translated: CASSQGQHYEQYF.

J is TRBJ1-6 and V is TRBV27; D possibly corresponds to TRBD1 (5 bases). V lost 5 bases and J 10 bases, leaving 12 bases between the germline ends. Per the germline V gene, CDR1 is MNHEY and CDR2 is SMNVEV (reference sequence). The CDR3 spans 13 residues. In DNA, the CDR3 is TGTGCCAGCAGTCAACCCCAGGGATCACCCCTCCACTTT. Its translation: CASSQPQGSPLHF.

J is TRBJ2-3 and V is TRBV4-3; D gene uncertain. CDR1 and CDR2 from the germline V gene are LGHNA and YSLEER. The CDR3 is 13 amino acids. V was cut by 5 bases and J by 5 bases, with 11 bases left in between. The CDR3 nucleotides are TGCGCCAGCAGCAAGGAACCAGTAGATACGCAGTATTTT. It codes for CASSKEPVDTQYF.

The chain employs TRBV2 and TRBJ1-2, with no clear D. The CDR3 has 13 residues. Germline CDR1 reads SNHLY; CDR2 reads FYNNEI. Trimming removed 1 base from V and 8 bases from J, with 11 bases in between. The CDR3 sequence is CASSEDTRRGYTF. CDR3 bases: TGTGCCAGCAGTGAAGATACGCGCCGCGGCTACACCTTC.

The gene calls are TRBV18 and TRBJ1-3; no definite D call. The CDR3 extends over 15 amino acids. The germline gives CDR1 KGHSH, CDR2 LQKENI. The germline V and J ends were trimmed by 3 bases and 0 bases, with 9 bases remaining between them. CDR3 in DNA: TGTGCCAGCTCACCCTCCCAGAGCTCTGGAAACACCATATATTTT. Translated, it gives CASSPSQSSGNTIYF.

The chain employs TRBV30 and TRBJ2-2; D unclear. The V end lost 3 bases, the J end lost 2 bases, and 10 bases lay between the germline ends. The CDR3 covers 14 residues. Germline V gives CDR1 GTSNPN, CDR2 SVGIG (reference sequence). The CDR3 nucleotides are TGTGCCTGGAGATTGGTCGGTAACACCGGGGAGCTGTTTTTT. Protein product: CAWRLVGNTGELFF.

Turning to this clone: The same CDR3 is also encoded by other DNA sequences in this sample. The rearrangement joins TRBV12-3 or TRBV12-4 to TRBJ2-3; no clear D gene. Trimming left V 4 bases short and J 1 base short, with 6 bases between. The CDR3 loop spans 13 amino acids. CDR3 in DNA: TGTGCCAGCAGTTCTCGCGGCACAGATACGCAGTATTTT. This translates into CASSSRGTDTQYF.

Here the CDR3 reads CASSLGGALPGELFF. The CDR3 bases are TGTGCCAGCAGCTTGGGGGGGGCGCTTCCCGGGGAGCTGTTTTTT. V and J are TRBV5-4 and TRBJ2-2; D may correspond to TRBD1 or TRBD2 (6 bases each). Trimming shortened V by 0 bases and J by 6 bases, and 12 bases separated the two germline ends. The CDR3 spans 15 residues. Germline CDR1 reads SGHNT; CDR2 reads YYREEE (reference sequence). Full variable domain (remainder filled in from reference TRBV5-4 and TRBJ2-2): ETGVTQSPTHLIKTRGQQVTLRCSSQSGHNTVSWYQQALGQGPQFIFQYYREEENGRGNFPPRFSGLQFPNYSSELNVNALELDDSALYLCASSLGGALPGELFFGEGSRLTVL.

CDR3 nucleotide sequence: TGTGCCAGCGGCCGGAGGCCTGGGGGCGAGACCCAGTACTTC. Its translation: CASGRRPGGETQYF. The chain uses TRBV9 and TRBJ2-5; TRBD1 might be the D (6 bases). The germline V and J ends were trimmed by 7 bases and 5 bases, with 18 bases remaining between them. This CDR3 contains 14 residues. The V gene's germline CDR1 is SGDLS and CDR2 YYNGEE. The whole variable domain, remainder taken from reference TRBV9 and TRBJ2-5, is DSGVTQTPKHLITATGQRVTLRCSPRSGDLSVYWYQQSLDQGLQFLIQYYNGEERAKGNILERFSAQQFPDLHSELNLSSLELGDSALYFCASGRRPGGETQYFGPGTRLLVL.

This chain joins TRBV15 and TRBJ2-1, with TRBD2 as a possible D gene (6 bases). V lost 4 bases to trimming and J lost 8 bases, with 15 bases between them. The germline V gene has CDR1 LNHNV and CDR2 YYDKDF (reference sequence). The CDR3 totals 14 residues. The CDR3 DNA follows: TGTGCCACCAGCACCCATTCTAGCGTAGATGAGCAGTTCTTC. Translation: CATSTHSSVDEQFF.

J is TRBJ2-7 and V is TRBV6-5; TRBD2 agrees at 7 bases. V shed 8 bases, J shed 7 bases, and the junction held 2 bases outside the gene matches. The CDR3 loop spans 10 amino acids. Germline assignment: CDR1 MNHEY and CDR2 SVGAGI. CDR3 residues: CASWDYEQYF. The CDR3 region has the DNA TGTGCCAGCTGGGACTATGAGCAGTACTTC.

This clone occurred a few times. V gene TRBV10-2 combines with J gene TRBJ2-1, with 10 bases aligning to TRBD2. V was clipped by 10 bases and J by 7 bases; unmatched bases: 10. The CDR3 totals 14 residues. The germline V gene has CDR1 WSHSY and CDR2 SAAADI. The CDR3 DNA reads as TGCGCCATCCGATTGGCTAGCGGGAGTAATGAGCAGTTCTTC. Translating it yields CAIRLASGSNEQFF.

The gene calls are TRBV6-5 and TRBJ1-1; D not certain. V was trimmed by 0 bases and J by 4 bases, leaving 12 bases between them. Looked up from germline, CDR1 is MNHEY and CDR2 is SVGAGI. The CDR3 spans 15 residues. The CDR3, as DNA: TGTGCCAGCAGTTACTCAGGGAAGTCGGGCACTGAAGCTTTCTTT. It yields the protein CASSYSGKSGTEAFF.

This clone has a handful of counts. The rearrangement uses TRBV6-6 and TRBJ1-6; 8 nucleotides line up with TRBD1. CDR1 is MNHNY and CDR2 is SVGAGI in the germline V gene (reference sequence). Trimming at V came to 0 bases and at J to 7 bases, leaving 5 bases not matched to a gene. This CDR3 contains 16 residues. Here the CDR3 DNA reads TGTGCCAGCAGTTACTCGTCAGGGGGCGGGAATTCACCCCTCCACTTT. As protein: CASSYSSGGGNSPLHF.

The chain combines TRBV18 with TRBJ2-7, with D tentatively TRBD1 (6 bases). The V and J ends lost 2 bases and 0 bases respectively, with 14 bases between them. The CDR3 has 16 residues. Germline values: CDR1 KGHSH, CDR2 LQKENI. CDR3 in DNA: TGTGCCAGCTCACCAAGTCTAGGACAGAGCTCCTACGAGCAGTACTTC. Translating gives CASSPSLGQSSYEQYF.

CDR3 sequence (DNA): TGCAGCGTTACTCGGGACTTTGGCTACGAGCAGTACTTC. It is translated as CSVTRDFGYEQYF. The chain couples TRBV29-1 to TRBJ2-7, with D possibly matching TRBD2 (6 bases). Germline V CDR1 and CDR2: SQVTM, ANQGSEA. Trimming took 5 bases from V and 3 from J, leaving 14 bases between them. The CDR3 length is 13 residues.

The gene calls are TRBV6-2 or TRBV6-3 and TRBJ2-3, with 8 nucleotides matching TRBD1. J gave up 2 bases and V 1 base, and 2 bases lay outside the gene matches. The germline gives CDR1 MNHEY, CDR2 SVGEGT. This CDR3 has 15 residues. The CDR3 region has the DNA TGTGCCAGCAGTTACTTGACAGGGGTCACAGATACGCAGTATTTT. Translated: CASSYLTGVTDTQYF.

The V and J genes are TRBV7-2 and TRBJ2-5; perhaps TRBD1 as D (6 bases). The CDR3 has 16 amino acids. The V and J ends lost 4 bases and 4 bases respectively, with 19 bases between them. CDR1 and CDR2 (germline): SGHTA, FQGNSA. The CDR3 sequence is CASSSRVGGAGETQYF. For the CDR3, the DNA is TGTGCCAGCAGCTCCAGGGTTGGGGGCGCGGGAGAGACCCAGTACTTC.

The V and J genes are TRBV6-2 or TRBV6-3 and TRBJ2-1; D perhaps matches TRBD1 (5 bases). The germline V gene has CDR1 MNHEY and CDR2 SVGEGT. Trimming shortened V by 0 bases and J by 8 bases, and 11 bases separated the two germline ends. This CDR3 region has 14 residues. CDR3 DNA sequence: TGTGCCAGCAGTTACTCAATTGGGGCCTATGAGCAGTTCTTC. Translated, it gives CASSYSIGAYEQFF.

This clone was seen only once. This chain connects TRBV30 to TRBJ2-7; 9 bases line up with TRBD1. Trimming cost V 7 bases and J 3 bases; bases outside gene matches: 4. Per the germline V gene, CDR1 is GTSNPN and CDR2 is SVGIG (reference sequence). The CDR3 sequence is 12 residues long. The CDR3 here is CASMTGGYEQYF. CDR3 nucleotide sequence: TGTGCCTCTATGACAGGGGGCTACGAGCAGTACTTC.